This is a list of T cell receptor beta chains from one sample in a study of PD-L1 blockade in urothelial cancer. Sequencing used immunoSEQ multiplex PCR; TCRdb keeps in-frame clones, though not all of them. This sample has under 100,000 clones; around 90% occur once, and the top ten carry around 1.7%. Sequences were derived from PBMCs, sampled around atezolizumab (anti-PD-L1) treatment. The receptor source for this set is a man in his 60s with urothelial cancer. The CDR3 runs from the conserved cysteine through the conserved F or W. The order of the fields is D gene, V gene, clone size, J gene, CDR3 protein, CDR3 DNA. D genes are given only for firm matches. Size tells how often a clone was seen (once, few, many) or the class of an expanded clone, and some rows leave it out.

d_call: .; v_call: TRBV7-2; clone_size: .; j_call: TRBJ1-1; cdr3_aa: CASSIPGHQGTEAFF; cdr3_nt: TGTGCCAGCAGCATCCCGGGACATCAGGGGACTGAAGCTTTCTTT
d_call: TRBD2; v_call: TRBV7-2; clone_size: .; j_call: TRBJ2-1; cdr3_aa: CASSLGGGKSSYNEQFF; cdr3_nt: TGTGCCAGCAGCTTAGGGGGGGGAAAAAGCTCCTACAATGAGCAGTTCTTC
d_call: TRBD1; v_call: TRBV5-8; clone_size: .; j_call: TRBJ2-3; cdr3_aa: CASSLEQGLGTQYF; cdr3_nt: TGTGCCAGCAGCTTGGAACAGGGGCTAGGTACGCAGTATTTT
d_call: TRBD2; v_call: TRBV10-3; clone_size: .; j_call: TRBJ2-3; cdr3_aa: CAISRTSGTDTDTQYF; cdr3_nt: TGTGCCATCAGTCGGACTAGCGGGACGGACACAGATACGCAGTATTTT
d_call: .; v_call: TRBV5-4; clone_size: .; j_call: TRBJ2-3; cdr3_aa: CASSFFLSTDTQYF; cdr3_nt: TGTGCCAGCAGCTTCTTTCTAAGCACAGATACGCAGTATTTT
d_call: .; v_call: TRBV11-2; clone_size: .; j_call: TRBJ2-2; cdr3_aa: CASTATDPLNTGELFF; cdr3_nt: TGTGCCAGCACCGCGACAGACCCATTGAACACCGGGGAGCTGTTTTTT
d_call: .; v_call: TRBV5-5; clone_size: .; j_call: TRBJ2-1; cdr3_aa: CASSLGSPGNEQFF; cdr3_nt: TGTGCCAGCAGCTTGGGGAGTCCCGGTAATGAGCAGTTCTTC
d_call: TRBD2; v_call: TRBV28; clone_size: .; j_call: TRBJ2-7; cdr3_aa: CASLAGGGAQYF; cdr3_nt: TGTGCCAGCCTAGCGGGAGGAGGAGCGCAGTACTTC
d_call: TRBD1; v_call: TRBV13; clone_size: .; j_call: TRBJ1-2; cdr3_aa: CASSQERQGNYGYTF; cdr3_nt: TGTGCCAGCAGCCAGGAACGACAGGGAAACTATGGCTACACCTTC
d_call: .; v_call: TRBV4-3; clone_size: once; j_call: TRBJ1-4; cdr3_aa: CASSQAWGVGEKLFF; cdr3_nt: TGCGCCAGCAGCCAAGCGTGGGGAGTAGGCGAAAAACTGTTTTTT
d_call: .; v_call: TRBV6-1; clone_size: .; j_call: TRBJ2-3; cdr3_aa: CASSDPRGGTDTQYF; cdr3_nt: TGTGCCAGCAGTGACCCCCGGGGAGGCACAGATACGCAGTATTTT
d_call: TRBD2; v_call: TRBV28; clone_size: .; j_call: TRBJ2-7; cdr3_aa: CASSPQTGSGRANEQYF; cdr3_nt: TGTGCCAGCAGTCCTCAGACGGGGAGCGGGAGGGCAAACGAGCAGTACTTC
d_call: TRBD1; v_call: TRBV12-5; clone_size: .; j_call: TRBJ1-2; cdr3_aa: CASGDGQGGGYTF; cdr3_nt: TGTGCTAGTGGGGACGGACAGGGGGGAGGCTACACCTTC
d_call: TRBD2; v_call: TRBV7-3; clone_size: once; j_call: TRBJ2-1; cdr3_aa: CASSPPPGTSVYNEQFF; cdr3_nt: TGTGCCAGCAGCCCCCCACCCGGGACTAGCGTTTACAATGAGCAGTTCTTC
d_call: .; v_call: TRBV29-1; clone_size: .; j_call: TRBJ1-2; cdr3_aa: CSVEIIGVGGDYGYTF; cdr3_nt: TGCAGCGTTGAGATTATTGGGGTGGGGGGGGACTATGGCTACACCTTC
d_call: .; v_call: TRBV15; clone_size: .; j_call: TRBJ2-1; cdr3_aa: CATSREPDSYNEQFF; cdr3_nt: TGTGCCACCAGCAGAGAACCCGACAGCTACAATGAGCAGTTCTTC
d_call: TRBD1; v_call: TRBV7-6; clone_size: .; j_call: TRBJ1-3; cdr3_aa: CASSSIHGTGSGNTIYF; cdr3_nt: TGTGCCAGCAGCTCCATTCACGGGACAGGGTCTGGAAACACCATATATTTT
d_call: TRBD1; v_call: TRBV7-2; clone_size: .; j_call: TRBJ1-4; cdr3_aa: CASSLAGQKLFF; cdr3_nt: TGTGCCAGCAGCTTAGCGGGACAGAAACTGTTTTTT
d_call: TRBD2; v_call: TRBV19; clone_size: .; j_call: TRBJ2-2; cdr3_aa: CASSMKILAGGYTGELFF; cdr3_nt: TGTGCCAGTAGTATGAAAATACTAGCGGGGGGGTACACCGGGGAGCTGTTTTTT
d_call: .; v_call: TRBV11-2; clone_size: .; j_call: TRBJ2-1; cdr3_aa: CASSTSLYNEQFF; cdr3_nt: TGTGCCAGCAGCACTTCCCTTTACAATGAGCAGTTCTTC
d_call: TRBD2; v_call: TRBV27; clone_size: .; j_call: TRBJ2-5; cdr3_aa: CASRLLAGGLETQYF; cdr3_nt: TGTGCCAGCAGGCTACTAGCGGGAGGTCTGGAGACCCAGTACTTC
d_call: .; v_call: TRBV5-6; clone_size: .; j_call: TRBJ2-7; cdr3_aa: CASSTSLSSYEQYF; cdr3_nt: TGTGCCAGCAGCACTTCTTTGAGCTCCTACGAGCAGTACTTC
d_call: TRBD1; v_call: TRBV6-5; clone_size: .; j_call: TRBJ2-1; cdr3_aa: CASSYSGTGTYNEQFF; cdr3_nt: TGTGCCAGCAGTTACTCTGGGACAGGGACTTACAATGAGCAGTTCTTC
d_call: TRBD2; v_call: TRBV29-1; clone_size: once; j_call: TRBJ2-2; cdr3_aa: CSVISFSGTGELFF; cdr3_nt: TGCAGCGTTATTAGTTTTAGCGGGACCGGGGAGCTGTTTTTT
d_call: .; v_call: TRBV6-5; clone_size: .; j_call: TRBJ1-1; cdr3_aa: CASSDWGGDTEAFF; cdr3_nt: TGTGCCAGCAGTGACTGGGGGGGGGACACTGAAGCTTTCTTT
d_call: .; v_call: TRBV7-9; clone_size: .; j_call: TRBJ2-7; cdr3_aa: CASSLAGHDEQYF; cdr3_nt: TGTGCCAGCAGCTTAGCGGGACACGACGAGCAGTACTTC
d_call: .; v_call: TRBV20-1; clone_size: .; j_call: TRBJ1-2; cdr3_aa: CSARLAGGYTF; cdr3_nt: TGCAGTGCTAGATTGGCGGGGGGCTACACCTTC
d_call: .; v_call: TRBV7-2; clone_size: .; j_call: TRBJ1-1; cdr3_aa: CASSLAVSGGSGAFF; cdr3_nt: TGTGCCAGCAGCTTAGCAGTGTCCGGGGGGTCAGGAGCTTTCTTT
d_call: .; v_call: TRBV6-1; clone_size: .; j_call: TRBJ2-6; cdr3_aa: CAAGSIGANVLTF; cdr3_nt: TGTGCCGCCGGTAGTATTGGGGCCAACGTCCTGACTTTC
d_call: .; v_call: TRBV5-1; clone_size: .; j_call: TRBJ2-5; cdr3_aa: CASSLQGGDQETQYF; cdr3_nt: TGCGCCAGCAGCTTACAGGGTGGGGACCAAGAGACCCAGTACTTC
d_call: TRBD2; v_call: TRBV7-6; clone_size: .; j_call: TRBJ2-7; cdr3_aa: CASSLGSGSSYEQYF; cdr3_nt: TGTGCCAGCAGCTTAGGTAGCGGGAGCTCCTACGAGCAGTACTTC
d_call: .; v_call: TRBV20-1; clone_size: .; j_call: TRBJ1-1; cdr3_aa: CSAPRETEAFF; cdr3_nt: TGCAGTGCCCCCCGTGAGACTGAAGCTTTCTTT
d_call: .; v_call: TRBV6-5; clone_size: .; j_call: TRBJ2-7; cdr3_aa: CASTYLTVQYF; cdr3_nt: TGTGCCAGCACCTATCTCACGGTGCAGTACTTC
d_call: .; v_call: TRBV6-5; clone_size: .; j_call: TRBJ2-7; cdr3_aa: CASSYSYRTTYEQYF; cdr3_nt: TGTGCCAGCAGTTACTCGTATCGGACAACCTACGAGCAGTACTTC
d_call: TRBD1; v_call: TRBV5-5; clone_size: .; j_call: TRBJ1-2; cdr3_aa: CASSSGTGGYTF; cdr3_nt: TGTGCCAGCAGCTCGGGGACAGGGGGCTACACCTTC
d_call: .; v_call: TRBV5-1; clone_size: .; j_call: TRBJ2-3; cdr3_aa: CASSFADTTDTQYF; cdr3_nt: TGCGCCAGCAGCTTCGCGGACACCACAGATACGCAGTATTTT
d_call: .; v_call: TRBV5-6; clone_size: .; j_call: TRBJ1-2; cdr3_aa: CASSLTPDYTF; cdr3_nt: TGTGCCAGCAGCCTTACACCCGACTACACCTTC
d_call: .; v_call: TRBV27; clone_size: .; j_call: TRBJ1-1; cdr3_aa: CASSYPAAGGRAFF; cdr3_nt: TGTGCCAGCAGTTACCCAGCAGCAGGAGGGCGAGCTTTCTTT
d_call: TRBD1; v_call: TRBV2; clone_size: .; j_call: TRBJ1-5; cdr3_aa: CASTRTGGSNQPQHF; cdr3_nt: TGTGCCAGCACCCGGACAGGGGGGAGCAATCAGCCCCAGCATTTT
d_call: TRBD1; v_call: TRBV6-6; clone_size: .; j_call: TRBJ1-2; cdr3_aa: CASSSSDRGIYGYTF; cdr3_nt: TGTGCCAGCAGTTCCTCGGACAGGGGAATCTATGGCTACACCTTC
d_call: TRBD2; v_call: TRBV9; clone_size: .; j_call: TRBJ2-7; cdr3_aa: CASSVGTSGTYEQYF; cdr3_nt: TGTGCCAGCAGCGTAGGGACTAGCGGGACCTACGAGCAGTACTTC
d_call: TRBD2; v_call: TRBV11-3; clone_size: .; j_call: TRBJ2-7; cdr3_aa: CAAGPGGRAGYEQYF; cdr3_nt: TGTGCCGCGGGCCCCGGGGGGAGGGCAGGCTACGAGCAGTACTTC
d_call: TRBD2; v_call: TRBV18; clone_size: .; j_call: TRBJ2-1; cdr3_aa: CASSPRNRDPGGEQFF; cdr3_nt: TGTGCCAGCTCACCACGTAACCGGGACCCGGGGGGTGAGCAGTTCTTC
d_call: .; v_call: TRBV7-3; clone_size: .; j_call: TRBJ1-1; cdr3_aa: CASSLFVVGGADGNTEAFF; cdr3_nt: TGTGCCAGCAGCTTATTCGTTGTAGGGGGGGCGGATGGTAACACTGAAGCTTTCTTT
d_call: TRBD1; v_call: TRBV9; clone_size: few; j_call: TRBJ1-2; cdr3_aa: CASSEIGTALYPPRYTF; cdr3_nt: TGTGCCAGCAGCGAGATAGGGACAGCTCTCTATCCACCTCGCTACACCTTC
d_call: .; v_call: TRBV7-2; clone_size: .; j_call: TRBJ2-7; cdr3_aa: CASSLYLAGSYEQYF; cdr3_nt: TGTGCCAGCAGCCTCTATCTGGCGGGCTCCTACGAGCAGTACTTC
d_call: .; v_call: TRBV9; clone_size: .; j_call: TRBJ1-1; cdr3_aa: CASSTQGQNTEAFF; cdr3_nt: TGTGCCAGCAGCACCCAGGGACAGAACACTGAAGCTTTCTTT
d_call: .; v_call: TRBV6-5; clone_size: .; j_call: TRBJ2-3; cdr3_aa: CASSYPGTDTQYF; cdr3_nt: TGTGCCAGCAGTTATCCCGGCACAGATACGCAGTATTTT